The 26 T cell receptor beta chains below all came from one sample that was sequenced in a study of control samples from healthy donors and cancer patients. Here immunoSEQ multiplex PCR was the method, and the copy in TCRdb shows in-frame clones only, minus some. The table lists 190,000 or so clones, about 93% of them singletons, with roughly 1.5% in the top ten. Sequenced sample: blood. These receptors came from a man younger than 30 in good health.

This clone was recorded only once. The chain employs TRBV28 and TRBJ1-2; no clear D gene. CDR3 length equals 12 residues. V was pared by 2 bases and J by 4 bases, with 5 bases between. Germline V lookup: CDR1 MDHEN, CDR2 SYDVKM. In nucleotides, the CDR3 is TGTGCCAGCAGTTTAGCTCTCTATGGCTACACCTTC. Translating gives CASSLALYGYTF.

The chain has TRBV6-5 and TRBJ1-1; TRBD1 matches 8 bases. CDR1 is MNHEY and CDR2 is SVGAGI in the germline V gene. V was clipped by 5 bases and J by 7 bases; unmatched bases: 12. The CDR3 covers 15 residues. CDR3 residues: CASSRQGSYDSEAFF. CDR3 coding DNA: TGTGCCAGCAGTCGACAGGGGAGCTACGATAGTGAAGCTTTCTTT.

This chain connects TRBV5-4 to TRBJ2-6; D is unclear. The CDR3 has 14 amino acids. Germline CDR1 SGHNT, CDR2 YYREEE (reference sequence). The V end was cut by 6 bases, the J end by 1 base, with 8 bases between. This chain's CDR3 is CASTTESGANVLTF. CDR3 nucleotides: TGTGCCAGCACCACCGAGTCTGGGGCCAACGTCCTGACTTTC.

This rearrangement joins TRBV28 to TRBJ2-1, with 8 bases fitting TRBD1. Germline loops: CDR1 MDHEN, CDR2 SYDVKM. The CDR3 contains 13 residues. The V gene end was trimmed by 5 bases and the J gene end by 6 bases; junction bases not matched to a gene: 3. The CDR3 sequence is CASSHRGANEQFF. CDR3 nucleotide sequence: TGTGCCAGCAGTCACAGGGGGGCCAATGAGCAGTTCTTC.

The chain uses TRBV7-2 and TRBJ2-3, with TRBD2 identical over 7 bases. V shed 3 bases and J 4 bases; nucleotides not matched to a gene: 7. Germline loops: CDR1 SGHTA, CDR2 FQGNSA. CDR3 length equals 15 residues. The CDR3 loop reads CASSFQAGFADTQYF. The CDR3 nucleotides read TGTGCCAGCAGCTTTCAAGCGGGGTTCGCAGATACGCAGTATTTT.

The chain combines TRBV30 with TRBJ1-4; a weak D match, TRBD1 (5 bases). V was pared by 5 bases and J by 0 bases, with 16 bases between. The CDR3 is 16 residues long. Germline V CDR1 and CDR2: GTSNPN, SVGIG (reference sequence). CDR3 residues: CAWGSPRVATNEKLFF. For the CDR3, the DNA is TGTGCCTGGGGCAGTCCCAGGGTTGCAACTAATGAAAAACTGTTTTTT.

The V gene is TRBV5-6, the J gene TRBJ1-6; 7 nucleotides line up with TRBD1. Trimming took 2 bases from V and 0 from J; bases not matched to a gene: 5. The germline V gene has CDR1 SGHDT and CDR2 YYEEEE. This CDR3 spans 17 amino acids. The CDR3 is CASSFPGQSSYNSPLHF. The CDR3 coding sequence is TGTGCCAGCAGCTTCCCGGGACAGAGCTCCTATAATTCACCCCTCCACTTT.

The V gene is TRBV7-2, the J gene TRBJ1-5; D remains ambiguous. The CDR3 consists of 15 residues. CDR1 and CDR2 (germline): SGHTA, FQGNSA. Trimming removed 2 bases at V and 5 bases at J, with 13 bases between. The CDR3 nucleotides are TGTGCCAGCAGCTTACTCTTCACGGGATATCAGCCCCAGCATTTT. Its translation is CASSLLFTGYQPQHF.

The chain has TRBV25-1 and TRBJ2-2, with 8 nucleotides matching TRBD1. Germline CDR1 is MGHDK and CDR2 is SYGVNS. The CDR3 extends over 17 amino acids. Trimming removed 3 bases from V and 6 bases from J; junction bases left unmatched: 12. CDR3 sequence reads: CASSDSQGEIGAGELFF. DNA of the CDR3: TGTGCCAGCAGTGACTCACAGGGGGAAATCGGCGCCGGGGAGCTGTTTTTT.

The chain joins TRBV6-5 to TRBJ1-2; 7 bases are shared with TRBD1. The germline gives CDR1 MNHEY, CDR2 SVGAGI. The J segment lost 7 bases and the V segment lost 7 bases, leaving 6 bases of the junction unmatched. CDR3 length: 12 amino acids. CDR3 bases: TGTGCCAGCACCACAGGGGTAGGTGGCTACACCTTC. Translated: CASTTGVGGYTF.

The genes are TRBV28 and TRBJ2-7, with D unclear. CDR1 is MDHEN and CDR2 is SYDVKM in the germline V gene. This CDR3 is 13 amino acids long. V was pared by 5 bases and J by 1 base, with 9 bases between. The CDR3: CASSPGSSYEQYF. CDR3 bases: TGTGCCAGCAGTCCCGGGTCTTCCTACGAGCAGTACTTC.

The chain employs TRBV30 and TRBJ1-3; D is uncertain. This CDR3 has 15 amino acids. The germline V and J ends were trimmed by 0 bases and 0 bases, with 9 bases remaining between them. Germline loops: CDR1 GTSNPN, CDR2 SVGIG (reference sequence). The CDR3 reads CAWSVNGISGNTIYF. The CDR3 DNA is TGTGCCTGGAGTGTAAATGGGATCTCTGGAAACACCATATATTTT.

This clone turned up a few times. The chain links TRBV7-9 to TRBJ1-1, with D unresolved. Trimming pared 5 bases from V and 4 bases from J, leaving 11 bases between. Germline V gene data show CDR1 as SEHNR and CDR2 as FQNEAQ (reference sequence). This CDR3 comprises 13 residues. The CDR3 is CASSPGEVTEAFF. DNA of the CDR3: TGTGCCAGCAGCCCCGGTGAGGTCACTGAAGCTTTCTTT.

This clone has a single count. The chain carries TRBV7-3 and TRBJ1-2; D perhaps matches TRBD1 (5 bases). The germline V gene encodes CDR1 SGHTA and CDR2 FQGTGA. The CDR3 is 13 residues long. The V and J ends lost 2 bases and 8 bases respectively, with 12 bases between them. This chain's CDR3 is CASSLRGEEGYTF. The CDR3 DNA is TGTGCCAGCAGCTTACGGGGGGAAGAAGGCTACACCTTC.

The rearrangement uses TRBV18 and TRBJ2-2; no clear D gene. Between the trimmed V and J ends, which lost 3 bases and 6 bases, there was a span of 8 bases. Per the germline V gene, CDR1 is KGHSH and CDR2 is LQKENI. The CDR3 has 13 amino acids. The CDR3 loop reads CASSPWDAGELFF. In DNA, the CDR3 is TGTGCCAGCTCACCCTGGGATGCCGGGGAGCTGTTTTTT.

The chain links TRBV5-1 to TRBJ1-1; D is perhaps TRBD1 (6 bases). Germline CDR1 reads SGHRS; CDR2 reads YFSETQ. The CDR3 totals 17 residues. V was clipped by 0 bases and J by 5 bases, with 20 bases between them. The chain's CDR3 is CASSLGVIGGRGTEAFF. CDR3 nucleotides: TGCGCCAGCAGCTTGGGGGTAATCGGGGGCCGGGGAACTGAAGCTTTCTTT.

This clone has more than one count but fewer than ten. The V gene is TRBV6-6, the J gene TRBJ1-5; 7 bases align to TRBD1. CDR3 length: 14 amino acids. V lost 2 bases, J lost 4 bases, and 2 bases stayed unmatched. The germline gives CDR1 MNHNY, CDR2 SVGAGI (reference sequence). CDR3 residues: CASSYRDSNQPQHF. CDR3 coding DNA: TGTGCCAGCAGTTACCGGGACAGTAATCAGCCCCAGCATTTT.

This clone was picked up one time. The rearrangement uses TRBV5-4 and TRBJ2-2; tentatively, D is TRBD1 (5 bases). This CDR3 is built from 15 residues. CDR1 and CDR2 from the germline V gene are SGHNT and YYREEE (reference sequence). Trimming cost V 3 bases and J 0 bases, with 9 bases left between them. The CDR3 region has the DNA TGTGCCAGCAGCTCGTACAGGACGAACACCGGGGAGCTGTTTTTT. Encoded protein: CASSSYRTNTGELFF.

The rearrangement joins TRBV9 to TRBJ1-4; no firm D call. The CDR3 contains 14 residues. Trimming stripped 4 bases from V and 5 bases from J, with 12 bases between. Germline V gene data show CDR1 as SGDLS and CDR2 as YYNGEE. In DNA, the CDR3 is TGTGCCAGCAGCCTTACAGAGAAGAATGAAAAACTGTTTTTT. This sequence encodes CASSLTEKNEKLFF. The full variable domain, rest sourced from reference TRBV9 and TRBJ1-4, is DSGVTQTPKHLITATGQRVTLRCSPRSGDLSVYWYQQSLDQGLQFLIQYYNGEERAKGNILERFSAQQFPDLHSELNLSSLELGDSALYFCASSLTEKNEKLFFGSGTQLSVL.

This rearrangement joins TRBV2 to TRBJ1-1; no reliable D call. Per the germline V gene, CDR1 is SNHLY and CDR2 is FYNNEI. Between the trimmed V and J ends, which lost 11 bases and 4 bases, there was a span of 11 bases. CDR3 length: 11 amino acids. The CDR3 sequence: CAGSLATEAFF. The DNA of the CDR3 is TGTGCCGGAAGCCTGGCCACTGAAGCTTTCTTT.

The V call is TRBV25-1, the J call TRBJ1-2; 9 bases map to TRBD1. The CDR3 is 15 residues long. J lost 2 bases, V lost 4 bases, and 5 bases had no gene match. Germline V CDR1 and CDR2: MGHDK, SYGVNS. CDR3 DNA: TGTGCCAGCAGTGGCCTAGGGACAGGGAACTATGGCTACACCTTC. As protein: CASSGLGTGNYGYTF.

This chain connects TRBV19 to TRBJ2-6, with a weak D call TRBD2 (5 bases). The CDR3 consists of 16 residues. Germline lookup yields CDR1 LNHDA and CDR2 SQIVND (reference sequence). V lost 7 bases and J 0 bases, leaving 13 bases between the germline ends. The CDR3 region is CASKDLPGSGANVLTF. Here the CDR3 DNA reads TGTGCCAGTAAGGACTTGCCAGGCTCTGGGGCCAACGTCCTGACTTTC.

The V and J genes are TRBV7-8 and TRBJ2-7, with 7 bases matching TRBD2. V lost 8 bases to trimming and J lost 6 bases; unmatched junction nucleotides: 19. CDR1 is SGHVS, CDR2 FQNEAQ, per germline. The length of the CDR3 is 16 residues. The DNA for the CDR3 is TGTGCCAGCTCCCTAGGTCGGCTAGCGGCGGTAGCCGAGCAGTACTTC. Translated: CASSLGRLAAVAEQYF.

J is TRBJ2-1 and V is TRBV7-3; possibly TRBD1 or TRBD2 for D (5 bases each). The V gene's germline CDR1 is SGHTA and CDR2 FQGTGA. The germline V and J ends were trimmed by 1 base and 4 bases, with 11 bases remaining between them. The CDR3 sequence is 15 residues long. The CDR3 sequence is CASSLSGGAYNEQFF. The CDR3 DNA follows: TGTGCCAGCAGCTTAAGTGGGGGAGCTTACAATGAGCAGTTCTTC.

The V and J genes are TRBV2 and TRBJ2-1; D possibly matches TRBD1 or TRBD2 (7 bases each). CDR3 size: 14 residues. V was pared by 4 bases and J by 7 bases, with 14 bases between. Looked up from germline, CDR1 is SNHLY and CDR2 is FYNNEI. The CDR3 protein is CASSVSRGGNEQFF. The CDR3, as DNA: TGTGCCAGCAGTGTATCCAGGGGGGGTAATGAGCAGTTCTTC.

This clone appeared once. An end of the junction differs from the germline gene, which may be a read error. As DNA, the CDR3 is TGTGCCAGCTCGCCACAGGGGGACGCCGGGGAGCTGTTTTTT. It translates to CASSPQGDAGELFF. V gene TRBV18 combines with J gene TRBJ2-2; 8 bases line up with TRBD1. The CDR3 covers 14 residues. CDR1 and CDR2 (germline): KGHSH, LQKENI.